Below, 30 T cell receptor beta chains from the same sample are listed, as sequenced in a study of T cells in Graves' hyperthyroidism and ophthalmopathy. The TCR beta CDR3 regions underwent amplification using RNA transcripts as the source. The TCR CDR3 was amplified in a first-round RT-PCR using the HTBI primer set. TCRdb processed the multiplex PCR reads anew with MiXCR; each CDR3 protein has one entry. Of roughly 420,000 distinct CDR3 sequences in the sample, around a sixth were seen once. The specimen sequenced was blood. The source is a woman aged 18-35 years with Graves' hyperthyroidism.

The chain couples TRBV4-1 to TRBJ1-5; TRBD1 might be the D (6 bases). CDR3 size: 16 residues. Germline CDR1 is MGHRA and CDR2 is YSYEKL. Trimming took off 0 bases at V and 5 bases at J, with 14 bases between the two ends. The CDR3 region has the DNA TGCGCCAGCAGCCAAGAAGGGGGAGGTTTGGATCAGCCCCAGCATTTT. Amino acids: CASSQEGGGLDQPQHF.

This clonotype showed up many times. This sequence joins TRBV13 and TRBJ2-1, with D maybe TRBD1 (6 bases). V was pared by 2 bases and J by 8 bases, with 16 bases between. CDR1 PRHDT and CDR2 FYEKMQ come from the germline V gene (reference sequence). This CDR3 is built from 15 residues. The CDR3 DNA reads as TGTGCCAGCAGCTTATATGGAACAGGGAAGGATGAGCAGTTCTTC. This translates into CASSLYGTGKDEQFF.

This clonotype has at least ten counts. V is TRBV5-1 and J is TRBJ2-1; 9 nucleotides align to TRBD2. Germline CDR1 SGHRS, CDR2 YFSETQ. The CDR3 runs to 15 residues. The J segment lost 4 bases and the V segment lost 3 bases, leaving 5 bases of the junction unmatched. As DNA, the CDR3 is TGCGCCAGCAGCTCCCGCAGCGGGAGGTACAATGAGCAGTTCTTC. This gives the protein CASSSRSGRYNEQFF.

There are many counts of this clonotype. This chain connects TRBV20-1 to TRBJ1-1; tentatively, D is TRBD1 (5 bases). Looked up from germline, CDR1 is DFQATT and CDR2 is SNEGSKA (reference sequence). Trimming cost V 1 base and J 4 bases, with 13 bases left between them. This CDR3 region has 14 residues. The CDR3 reads CSARVKLGGTEAFF. CDR3 bases: TGCAGTGCTAGAGTGAAATTGGGGGGCACTGAAGCTTTCTTT.

Only a few counts were recorded for this clonotype. The chain is built from TRBV29-1 and TRBJ1-1; TRBD1 might be the D (6 bases). The germline V gene encodes CDR1 SQVTM and CDR2 ANQGSEA. V was shortened by 5 bases and J by 8 bases, with 12 bases between the two germline ends. The CDR3 is made up of 11 amino acids. The CDR3 loop is CSVPWTVEAFF. The CDR3 nucleotides are TGCAGCGTTCCTTGGACAGTCGAAGCTTTCTTT.

This clonotype was picked up many times. The chain combines TRBV29-1 with TRBJ2-2, with TRBD1 as a possible D gene (5 bases). The V and J ends lost 7 bases and 4 bases respectively, with 16 bases between them. Looked up from germline, CDR1 is SQVTM and CDR2 is ANQGSEA. This CDR3 is 14 amino acids long. In DNA, the CDR3 is TGCAGCGGTACCAGTGGGGCGAGCACCGGGGAGCTGTTTTTT. Its translation is CSGTSGASTGELFF.

In this sample, this clonotype turned up many times. The V and J genes are TRBV6-1 and TRBJ2-1; the D gene is possibly TRBD2 (6 bases). The V gene lost 4 bases and the J gene lost 5 bases, with 15 bases spanning the gap. This CDR3 comprises 15 residues. CDR1 is MNHNS and CDR2 is SASEGT in the germline V gene. The CDR3 reads CASSALGGNDNEQFF. The CDR3 DNA sequence: TGTGCCAGCAGTGCCCTGGGCGGGAATGACAATGAGCAGTTCTTC.

The V and J genes are TRBV6-2 or TRBV6-3 and TRBJ2-3, with unresolved D. Trimming removed 4 bases at V and 2 bases at J, with 13 bases between. Germline V gene data show CDR1 as MNHEY and CDR2 as SVGEGT. The CDR3 spans 15 residues. The CDR3 here is CASSSPTKNTDTQYF. CDR3 sequence (DNA): TGTGCCAGCAGTTCACCGACGAAAAACACAGATACGCAGTATTTT.

This clonotype was observed at least ten times. The chain is built from TRBV6-2 or TRBV6-3 and TRBJ1-5; 7 nucleotides line up with TRBD1. The CDR3 has 15 amino acids. CDR1 is MNHEY, CDR2 SVGEGT, per germline. The ends lost 5 bases at V and 6 bases at J; junction bases unmatched: 10. This CDR3 reads CASSRLNRGGQPQHF. CDR3 DNA: TGTGCCAGCAGTCGGCTCAACAGGGGAGGTCAGCCCCAGCATTTT.

This clonotype was recorded a few times. J is TRBJ2-1 and V is TRBV27; D gene unclear. The CDR3 covers 13 residues. Germline values: CDR1 MNHEY, CDR2 SMNVEV (reference sequence). Trimming took 3 bases from V and 7 from J, leaving 10 bases between them. Here the CDR3 reads CASSLSSVNEQFF. The CDR3 DNA reads TGTGCCAGCAGTTTGAGTTCAGTAAATGAGCAGTTCTTC.

This clonotype was detected many times. This chain links TRBV20-1 with TRBJ2-5; D may correspond to TRBD1 or TRBD2 (5 bases each). V was clipped by 0 bases and J by 5 bases, with 16 bases between them. The CDR3 is made up of 15 amino acids. From germline, CDR1 is DFQATT and CDR2 SNEGSKA (reference sequence). The chain's CDR3 is CSARDGARFVETQYF. DNA for the CDR3: TGCAGTGCTAGAGACGGGGCGCGGTTCGTGGAGACCCAGTACTTC.

This clonotype was counted many times. This chain links TRBV28 with TRBJ2-2; 9 bases map to TRBD2. Trimming took 7 bases from V and 3 from J; bases not matched to a gene: 6. This CDR3 has 15 residues. From germline, CDR1 is MDHEN and CDR2 SYDVKM. CDR3 amino acids: CASIRAGGHTGELFF. Here the CDR3 DNA reads TGTGCCAGCATAAGAGCGGGAGGACACACCGGGGAGCTGTTTTTT.

The sample holds many counts of this clonotype. The chain recombines TRBV10-3 with TRBJ2-1; a possible D gene is TRBD2 (7 bases). The germline CDR1 and CDR2 sequences are ENHRY and SYGVKD. The CDR3 has 17 amino acids. Trimming took 3 bases from V and 1 from J, leaving 16 bases between them. Written as DNA, the CDR3 is TGTGCCATCAGTGACACCGGAGGGAGGGGGTCCTACAATGAGCAGTTCTTC. It translates to CAISDTGGRGSYNEQFF.

The table lists this clonotype with a few counts. The J gene is TRBJ2-1, the V gene TRBV11-3; tentatively, D is TRBD1 (6 bases). Germline V gives CDR1 SGHNT, CDR2 YENEEA. The germline V and J ends were trimmed by 4 bases and 9 bases, with 13 bases remaining between them. The CDR3 length is 13 residues. The CDR3 reads CASSSSDRSEQFF. Here the CDR3 DNA reads TGTGCCAGCAGCTCCTCTGACAGGAGTGAGCAGTTCTTC.

This clonotype was detected ten times or more. V gene TRBV28 combines with J gene TRBJ2-7; maybe TRBD2 (5 bases). Trimming took off 3 bases at V and 7 bases at J, with 10 bases between the two ends. Germline CDR1 and CDR2: MDHEN and SYDVKM. The CDR3 length is 12 residues. CDR3 DNA: TGTGCCAGCAGTTTGTTGGGGAGAGAGCAGTACTTC. Amino acids: CASSLLGREQYF.

The rearrangement links TRBV5-4 to TRBJ2-5; 10 bases align to TRBD1. This CDR3 is built from 15 residues. Germline V gene data show CDR1 as SGHNT and CDR2 as YYREEE (reference sequence). V lost 4 bases, J lost 2 bases, and 5 bases stayed unmatched. The DNA of the CDR3 is TGTGCCAGCAGCACCGACAGGGGGCTTCAAGAGACCCAGTACTTC. Amino acids: CASSTDRGLQETQYF.

At least ten counts were recorded for this clonotype. V gene TRBV28 combines with J gene TRBJ2-7; possible D gene TRBD2, 5 bases. V was pared by 3 bases and J by 0 bases, with 12 bases between. There are 15 residues in the CDR3. The V gene's germline CDR1 is MDHEN and CDR2 SYDVKM. CDR3 loop: CASSFPSKSSYEQYF. CDR3 coding DNA: TGTGCCAGCAGTTTCCCTAGCAAAAGCTCCTACGAGCAGTACTTC.

Notes on this clonotype: Compared with germline, one end of the junction differs, possibly owing to a read error. The chain couples TRBV28 to TRBJ1-2; no clear D gene. Germline V gives CDR1 MDHEN, CDR2 SYDVKM. This CDR3 spans 14 amino acids. The chain's CDR3 is CAGSSWKWKGGYTF. DNA for the CDR3: TGTGCCGGCAGTTCCTGGAAGTGGAAAGGTGGCTACACCTTC.

This clonotype was detected ten times or more. The V and J genes are TRBV20-1 and TRBJ2-5, with TRBD1 matching 9 bases. Looked up from germline, CDR1 is DFQATT and CDR2 is SNEGSKA (reference sequence). V lost 3 bases and J lost 5; bases outside the gene matches: 10. The CDR3 is 15 amino acids. The CDR3 DNA follows: TGCAGTGCTAGGAAGGACAGGGGTTTAATGGAGACCCAGTACTTC. Protein: CSARKDRGLMETQYF.

This clonotype was seen many times. The V gene is TRBV20-1, the J gene TRBJ2-7; D remains unclear. The length of the CDR3 is 13 residues. Germline CDR1 DFQATT, CDR2 SNEGSKA (reference sequence). V dropped 4 bases and J dropped 4 bases, with 14 bases sitting between them. The CDR3 spells CSATEPRVYEQYF. The CDR3 DNA is TGCAGTGCTACAGAACCCCGAGTATACGAGCAGTACTTC.

This clonotype has a count of ten or more. The rearrangement joins TRBV11-3 to TRBJ2-1; no definite D call. Germline loops: CDR1 SGHNT, CDR2 YENEEA. Trimming pared 5 bases from V and 0 bases from J, leaving 11 bases between. The CDR3 is 15 residues long. DNA for the CDR3: TGTGCCAGCAGCGCCCGGGTGGGCTCCTACAATGAGCAGTTCTTC. Its protein product is CASSARVGSYNEQFF.

This clonotype was counted only a few times. The J gene is TRBJ2-7, the V gene TRBV3-1; possible D gene TRBD1, 5 bases. Germline V gene data show CDR1 as LGHDT and CDR2 as YNNKEL (reference sequence). With 1 base removed from V and 0 bases from J, the gap between germline ends came to 10 bases. CDR3 length equals 15 residues. The CDR3 reads CASSQATGSSYEQYF. As DNA, the CDR3 is TGTGCCAGCAGCCAAGCTACAGGAAGCTCCTACGAGCAGTACTTC.

The chain joins TRBV7-9 to TRBJ1-6; 8 positions match TRBD1. The CDR3 runs 13 residues. With V trimmed by 8 bases and J by 10 bases, 7 bases remained unmatched. Germline V gene data show CDR1 as SEHNR and CDR2 as FQNEAQ (reference sequence). CDR3 residues: CASFWTGISPLHF. CDR3 sequence (DNA): TGTGCCAGCTTTTGGACAGGGATCTCACCCCTCCACTTT.

This clonotype appeared many times. The chain couples TRBV19 to TRBJ2-7; TRBD1 matches at 12 bases. J gave up 3 bases and V 7 bases, and 7 bases lay outside the gene matches. The CDR3 is 15 residues long. Germline V gene lookup returns CDR1 LNHDA and CDR2 SQIVND (reference sequence). CDR3 coding DNA: TGTGCCAGTACCCCAGGGACAGGGGGCGTCTACGAGCAGTACTTC. This codes for CASTPGTGGVYEQYF. Full variable domain (missing parts from reference TRBV19 and TRBJ2-7): DGGITQSPKYLFRKEGQNVTLSCEQNLNHDAMYWYRQDPGQGLRLIYYSQIVNDFQKGDIAEGYSVSREKKESFPLTVTSAQKNPTAFYLCASTPGTGGVYEQYFGPGTRLTVT.

This clonotype has ten or more counts. The chain uses TRBV20-1 and TRBJ2-7; 7 bases align to TRBD1. This CDR3 is built from 14 residues. V lost 3 bases to trimming and J lost 1 base; unmatched junction nucleotides: 6. CDR1 is DFQATT and CDR2 is SNEGSKA in the germline V gene (reference sequence). As DNA, the CDR3 is TGCAGTGCTAGCCAGGGACAGTTGTCCTACGAGCAGTACTTC. Residues: CSASQGQLSYEQYF.

Of note for this clonotype: A much bigger clone sits one base away, suggesting this may be a read error. The chain has TRBV20-1 and TRBJ2-3; D is uncertain. The CDR3 totals 12 residues. Germline values: CDR1 DFQATT, CDR2 SNEGSKA (reference sequence). Trimming pared 5 bases from V and 4 bases from J, leaving 10 bases between. CDR3 sequence reads: CSAHQEPDTQYF. In nucleotides, the CDR3 is TGCAGTGCTCACCAGGAGCCAGATACGCAGTATTTT.

This clonotype was detected ten times or more. This sequence joins TRBV9 and TRBJ2-5, with D possibly TRBD2 on 5 matching bases. The germline V gene encodes CDR1 SGDLS and CDR2 YYNGEE. The CDR3 consists of 12 residues. V gave up 0 bases and J gave up 7 bases, with 7 bases separating them. The CDR3 sequence is CASSVVGGTQYF. DNA of the CDR3: TGTGCCAGCAGCGTAGTAGGAGGGACCCAGTACTTC. The variable domain in full, completed from reference TRBV9 and TRBJ2-5, reads DSGVTQTPKHLITATGQRVTLRCSPRSGDLSVYWYQQSLDQGLQFLIQYYNGEERAKGNILERFSAQQFPDLHSELNLSSLELGDSALYFCASSVVGGTQYFGPGTRLLVL.

This clonotype was detected only a few times. V usage is TRBV5-1 and J usage is TRBJ2-1; 9 bases map to TRBD1. In germline, CDR1 is SGHRS, CDR2 YFSETQ. The CDR3 is made up of 13 amino acids. Germline trimming cut 4 bases from V and 10 bases from J; bases unmatched to any gene: 6. CDR3 nucleotides: TGCGCCAGCAGCCCGGGGACAGGGAGGGAGCAGTTCTTC. Translation: CASSPGTGREQFF. The variable domain in full, with the rest retrieved from reference TRBV5-1 and TRBJ2-1, is KAGVTQTPRYLIKTRGQQVTLSCSPISGHRSVSWYQQTPGQGLQFLFEYFSETQRNKGNFPGRFSGRQFSNSRSEMNVSTLELGDSALYLCASSPGTGREQFFGPGTRLTVL.

This clonotype was counted between two and nine times. The chain combines TRBV9 with TRBJ2-2; 7 bases fit TRBD2. The CDR3 consists of 15 residues. Germline V CDR1 and CDR2: SGDLS, YYNGEE. The junction had 1 base not matched to a gene; V was cut back by 2 bases and J by 0 bases. The CDR3 nucleotides read TGTGCCAGCAGCGTCACTAGCGCGAACACCGGGGAGCTGTTTTTT. Protein sequence: CASSVTSANTGELFF.

This clonotype appeared many times. The rearrangement links TRBV4-1 to TRBJ2-7, with a possible D match to TRBD2 (6 bases). The CDR3 extends over 15 amino acids. The V gene lost 5 bases and the J gene lost 6 bases, with 20 bases spanning the gap. Per the germline V gene, CDR1 is MGHRA and CDR2 is YSYEKL. CDR3 loop: CASSISAGPSGEQYF. The CDR3 region has the DNA TGCGCCAGCAGCATATCAGCGGGCCCAAGCGGCGAGCAGTACTTC.